Shown below are 6 T cell receptor beta chains from a single sample sequenced in a study of long-term antiretroviral therapy in people with HIV. The immunoSEQ assay was v3.0, run at survey level. Clones were read by immunoSEQ multiplex PCR, and TCRdb kept only the in-frame ones, dropping some. The sample yields roughly 24,000 clones, just under 85% seen once. The specimen comprised unsorted PBMCs, sampled 1.6 years after starting antiretroviral therapy. These receptors came from a man in his forties with HIV.

The genes are TRBV9 and TRBJ1-1; 7 nucleotides align to TRBD1. Germline CDR1 reads SGDLS; CDR2 reads YYNGEE. Unmatched junction bases numbered 11, after V lost 4 bases and J lost 5 bases. This CDR3 is 15 amino acids long. This CDR3 is CASSYLGGSKTEAFF. CDR3 nucleotide sequence: TGTGCCAGCAGCTACCTAGGGGGCTCGAAGACTGAAGCTTTCTTT.

This clone has just a few counts. The chain couples TRBV4-1 to TRBJ1-2; maybe TRBD1 (6 bases). Trimming removed 1 base from V and 5 bases from J, with 17 bases in between. Germline CDR1 is MGHRA and CDR2 is YSYEKL. The length of the CDR3 is 16 residues. CDR3 sequence reads: CASSQVSAPGTYGYTF. The CDR3, as DNA: TGCGCCAGCAGCCAAGTCTCGGCCCCAGGGACATATGGCTACACCTTC.

The chain uses TRBV23-1 and TRBJ1-1; D perhaps matches TRBD1 (5 bases). TRBV23-1 is identified as an open reading frame with a role that is uncertain. The V end lost 7 bases, the J end lost 3 bases, and 15 bases lay between the germline ends. The CDR3 extends over 14 amino acids. The CDR3 DNA reads TGCGCCAGCATTACAGGAGCTCGGGACACTGAAGCTTTCTTT. Translating it yields CASITGARDTEAFF.

This rearrangement joins TRBV5-1 to TRBJ1-2, with D possibly TRBD1 on 6 matching bases. The CDR3 covers 14 residues. Germline CDR1 is SGHRS and CDR2 is YFSETQ. Trimming pared 0 bases from V and 0 bases from J, leaving 6 bases between. As DNA, the CDR3 is TGCGCCAGCAGCTTGGGGACAGCTAACTATGGCTACACCTTC. Its translation is CASSLGTANYGYTF.

The rearrangement uses TRBV7-3 and TRBJ2-1, with a tentative D call TRBD2 (5 bases). V lost 2 bases, J lost 4 bases, and 12 bases lay in between. The CDR3 length is 15 residues. Germline assignment: CDR1 SGHTA and CDR2 FQGTGA. The CDR3 loop reads CASSLQAALYNEQFF. CDR3 nucleotides: TGTGCCAGCAGCTTACAAGCGGCCTTATACAATGAGCAGTTCTTC. Full variable domain (outside the CDR3, taken from reference TRBV7-3 and TRBJ2-1): GAGVSQTPSNKVTEKGKYVELRCDPISGHTALYWYRQSLGQGPEFLIYFQGTGAADDSGLPNDRFFAVRPEGSVSTLKIQRTERGDSAVYLCASSLQAALYNEQFFGPGTRLTVL.

The V gene is TRBV6-1, the J gene TRBJ1-5; D gene uncertain. Looked up from germline, CDR1 is MNHNS and CDR2 is SASEGT. The CDR3 runs to 13 residues. V lost 4 bases and J lost 3, with 7 bases in between. CDR3 amino acids: CASSATDNQPQHF. As DNA, the CDR3 is TGTGCCAGCAGTGCAACAGACAATCAGCCCCAGCATTTT.